This T cell receptor beta chain came from a study of cytomegalovirus exposure and HLA in healthy donors. Germline-derived CDR1 and CDR2 are MNHEY and SVGAGI. The V gene lost 6 bases and the J gene lost 4 bases, with 9 bases spanning the gap. CDR3 length: 12 residues. By its share, this clone is medium-sized (0.01 to 0.1%). Use of 60 Vbeta and 13 Jbeta primers characterized the PCR. Here immunoSEQ multiplex PCR was the method, and the copy in TCRdb shows in-frame clones only, minus some. The repertoire includes approximately 73,000 clones, under 70% of them detected once, and around 6% sits in the top ten.

Sequences were obtained from PBMCs. The source of this sequence is a man under 40 in good health and CMV-seropositive. The chain joins TRBV6-5 to TRBJ1-2, with TRBD1 as a possible D gene (5 bases). The CDR3 loop reads CASSPDSYGYTF. CDR3 in DNA: TGTGCCAGCAGCCCCGACAGCTATGGCTACACCTTC.